This paragraph covers one TCR beta chain sequence. Its antigen is not known. This sample is drawn from a study of beta chain features in type 1 diabetes. Germline CDR1 MNHEY, CDR2 SMNVEV (reference sequence). The CDR3 loop spans 12 amino acids. Trimming left V 5 bases short and J 8 bases short, with 12 bases between. What was sequenced were expressed TCRB transcripts, since all of the isolated RNA had been reverse transcribed. Sequencing was performed with immunoSEQ multiplex PCR; in TCRdb, only in-frame clones are kept and a portion is missing. The sample shows 300,000 to 350,000 clones, approximately 13% of them seen only once. Study-wide findings and caveats: In all four CD4+ subsets, TCRB CDR3 length was significantly, moderately reduced in type 1 diabetes.

This sequence was found in a woman between 18 and 29 years old with type 1 diabetes. What was sequenced was naive CD4+ T cells from blood. V usage is TRBV27 and J usage is TRBJ1-1; D gene ambiguous. In nucleotides, the CDR3 is TGTGCCAGCAGTCTAGATGGCCACGAAGCTTTCTTT. This encodes CASSLDGHEAFF.